This T cell receptor beta chain was documented in a study of vaccination effects on CD4 cells after COVID-19. Study overall: Post-vaccine sample collection fell at a median of 72 days after the second dose.

Findings and limits, study-wide: Convalescent patients were few in the study, and early post-infection timepoints were absent.

Expansion of antigen-specific CD4+ T cells with viral peptide pools was carried out by the ViraFEST assay before sequencing. Culturing for around eleven days preceded CD4+ T cell isolation. Each participant was given two doses of one vaccine (BNT162b2 or mRNA-1273). The healthy vaccine recipients, who had no prior SARS-CoV-2 infection, showed negative nucleocapsid antibodies. Days 3 and 7 saw half the medium replaced with IL-2 medium. In regard to this clone: Its antigen is not identified.

Profiling relied on immunoSEQ multiplex PCR, and the TCRdb table lists in-frame clones only, not all of them. Of about 50,000 clones listed, about four fifths were seen once; the top ten hold approximately 15%. The TCR was taken from a human donor who received a COVID-19 vaccine. Sample: CD4+ T cells from PBMCs cultured with HCoV-OC43 spike peptides, taken after COVID-19 vaccination. Subset specified: HCoV-OC43 spike overlapping peptide pool stimulation.

The CDR3 nucleotides are TGTGCCAGCAGCCAAGGCGTAGGTTACTCTAACTATGGCTACACCTTC. Amino acids: CASSQGVGYSNYGYTF. The chain has TRBV4-2 and TRBJ1-2; D remains ambiguous. The CDR3 spans 16 residues. Germline CDR1 and CDR2: LGHNA and YNFKEQ. V was shortened by 1 base and J by 0 bases, with 12 bases between the two germline ends.